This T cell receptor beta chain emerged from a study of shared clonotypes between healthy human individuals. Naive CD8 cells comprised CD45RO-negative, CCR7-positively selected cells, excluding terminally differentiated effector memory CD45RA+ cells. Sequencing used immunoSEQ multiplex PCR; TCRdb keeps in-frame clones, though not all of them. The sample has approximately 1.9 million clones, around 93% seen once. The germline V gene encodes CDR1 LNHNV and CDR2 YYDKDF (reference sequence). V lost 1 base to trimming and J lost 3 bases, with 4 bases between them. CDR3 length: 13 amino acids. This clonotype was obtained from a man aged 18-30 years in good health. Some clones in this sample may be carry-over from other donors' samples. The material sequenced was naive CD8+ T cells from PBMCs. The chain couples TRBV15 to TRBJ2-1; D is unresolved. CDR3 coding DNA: TGTGCCACCAGCAGAGGTGGCTACAATGAGCAGTTCTTC. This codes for CATSRGGYNEQFF. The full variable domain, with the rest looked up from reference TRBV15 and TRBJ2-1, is DAMVIQNPRYQVTQFGKPVTLSCSQTLNHNVMYWYQQKSSQAPKLLFHYYDKDFNNEADTPDNFQSRRPNTSFCFLDIRSPGLGDTAMYLCATSRGGYNEQFFGPGTRLTVL.